This entry features one TCR beta chain sequence. This sample was included in a study of T cell responses to AZD1222 COVID-19 vaccine. This CDR3 has 11 amino acids. V was shortened by 5 bases and J by 8 bases, with 9 bases between the two germline ends. CDR1 and CDR2 (germline): SGHTA, FQGNSA. Generated by immunoSEQ multiplex PCR, the TCRdb table keeps only in-frame clones and is missing some. The repertoire includes roughly 150,000 clones, about 90% of them detected once, and approximately 0.98% sits in the top ten. Source: peripheral blood, taken 28 days after the second AZD1222 dose. The TCR sequence derives from an adult who received the AZD1222 COVID-19 vaccine. V gene TRBV7-2 combines with J gene TRBJ2-5; D is uncertain. CDR3 sequence reads: CASSISLTQYF. The CDR3 DNA is TGTGCCAGCAGCATCAGCCTCACCCAGTACTTC.